Included here is one T cell receptor beta chain sequence, with context. Original processing notes: Scientists estimated how many nucleated cells there were by amplifying reference gene primers. Assay used: immunoSEQ multiplex PCR; TCRdb lists only in-frame clones, some missing. V, J and clone size were drawn from that table, and D and trimming were deduced from the DNA. This table has roughly 150,000 clones, 85% to 90% appearing once. This entry belongs to a study of blood T cell repertoires in COVID-19. For the study at large: The origin of the acute and convalescent COVID-19 samples was the United States, Italy and Spain. T cells, B-cell-depleted T cells, or PBMCs provided the cDNA or gDNA that served as material.

Germline CDR1 SGDLS, CDR2 YYNGEE. This CDR3 has 14 amino acids. The ends were cut back, 0 bases at V and 4 bases at J, with 8 bases in the middle. V is TRBV9 and J is TRBJ1-3, with TRBD1 as a possible D gene (5 bases). Sequenced: peripheral blood. The TCR sequence derives from a man aged 45-60 years who had recovered from COVID-19. The CDR3 DNA reads as TGTGCCAGCAGCGTAGGCAGGGTGGGAAACACCATATATTTT. It is translated as CASSVGRVGNTIYF.